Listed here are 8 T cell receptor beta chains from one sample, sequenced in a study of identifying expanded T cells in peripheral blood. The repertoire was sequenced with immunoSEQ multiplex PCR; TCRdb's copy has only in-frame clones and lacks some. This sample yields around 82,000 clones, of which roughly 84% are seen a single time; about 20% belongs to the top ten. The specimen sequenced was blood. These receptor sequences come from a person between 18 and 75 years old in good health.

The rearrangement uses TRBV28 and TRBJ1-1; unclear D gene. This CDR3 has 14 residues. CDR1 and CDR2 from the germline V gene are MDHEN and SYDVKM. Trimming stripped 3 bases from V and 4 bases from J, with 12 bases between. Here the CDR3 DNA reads TGTGCCAGCAGTTTTAGTTCACCCCTCACTGAAGCTTTCTTT. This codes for CASSFSSPLTEAFF.

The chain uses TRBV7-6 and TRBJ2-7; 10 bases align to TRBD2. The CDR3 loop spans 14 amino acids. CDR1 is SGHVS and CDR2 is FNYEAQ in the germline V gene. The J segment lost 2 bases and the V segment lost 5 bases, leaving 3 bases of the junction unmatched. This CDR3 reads CASSRTSGTYEQYF. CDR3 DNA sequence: TGTGCCAGCAGCCGGACTAGCGGTACCTACGAGCAGTACTTC.

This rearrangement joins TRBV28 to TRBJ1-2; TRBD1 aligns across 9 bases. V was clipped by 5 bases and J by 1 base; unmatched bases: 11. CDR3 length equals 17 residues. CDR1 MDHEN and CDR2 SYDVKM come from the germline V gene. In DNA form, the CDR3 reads TGTGCCAGCAGTGGACAGGGGCTAGGTCCGGTTAACTATGGCTACACCTTC. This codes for CASSGQGLGPVNYGYTF.

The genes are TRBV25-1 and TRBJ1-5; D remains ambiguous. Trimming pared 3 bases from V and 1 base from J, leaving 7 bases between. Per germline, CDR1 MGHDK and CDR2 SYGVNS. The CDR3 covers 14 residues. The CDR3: CASSEVTSNQPQHF. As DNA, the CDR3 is TGTGCCAGCAGTGAGGTGACAAGCAATCAGCCCCAGCATTTT.

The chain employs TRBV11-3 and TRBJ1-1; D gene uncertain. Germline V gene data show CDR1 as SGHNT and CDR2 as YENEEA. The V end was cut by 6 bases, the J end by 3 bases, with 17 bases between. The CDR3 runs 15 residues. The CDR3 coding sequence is TGTGCCAGCAGGAAGTCGCCGGGTCTCTACACTGAAGCTTTCTTT. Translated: CASRKSPGLYTEAFF.

This CDR3 reads CASSLVGGEYNYEQYF. CDR3 DNA: TGTGCCAGCAGCTTAGTTGGAGGTGAATATAACTACGAGCAGTACTTC. The genes are TRBV7-2 and TRBJ2-7, with D possibly matching TRBD2 (5 bases). Germline V gives CDR1 SGHTA, CDR2 FQGNSA. The CDR3 is 16 residues long. Trimming stripped 1 base from V and 3 bases from J, with 16 bases between.

The CDR3 nucleotides are TGTGCCAGCAGCGCCACAGGGCCCTACAATGAGCAGTTCTTC. Translated: CASSATGPYNEQFF. The J gene is TRBJ2-1, the V gene TRBV9, with D perhaps TRBD1 (6 bases). The length of the CDR3 is 14 residues. V was clipped by 3 bases and J by 2 bases, with 9 bases between them. Germline CDR1 reads SGDLS; CDR2 reads YYNGEE. The whole variable domain, filled in from reference TRBV9 and TRBJ2-1, reads DSGVTQTPKHLITATGQRVTLRCSPRSGDLSVYWYQQSLDQGLQFLIQYYNGEERAKGNILERFSAQQFPDLHSELNLSSLELGDSALYFCASSATGPYNEQFFGPGTRLTVL.

The DNA of the CDR3 is TGTGCCAGCAGCGTAGAGGGAGGGCCAACAGATACGCAGTATTTT. As protein: CASSVEGGPTDTQYF. V is TRBV9 and J is TRBJ2-3, with TRBD2 identical over 7 bases. The length of the CDR3 is 15 residues. CDR1 and CDR2 from the germline V gene are SGDLS and YYNGEE. The V gene end was trimmed by 0 bases and the J gene end by 3 bases; junction bases not matched to a gene: 4.